A single sample is the source of the 24 T cell receptor beta chains below, sequenced in a study of blood T cell repertoires in COVID-19. TCRdb's table, derived via immunoSEQ multiplex PCR, lists solely in-frame clones and lacks some. The data contain roughly 200,000 clones, 75% to 90% of them singletons. The sample comprised PBMCs or T cells enriched from blood (not recorded which). Receptors were obtained from a middle-aged woman with acute COVID-19.

This clone appeared once. The V gene is TRBV5-6, the J gene TRBJ1-1; D remains unclear. The CDR3 runs to 12 residues. Trimming shortened V by 0 bases and J by 6 bases, and 6 bases separated the two germline ends. Germline V gene sequence: CDR1 SGHDT, CDR2 YYEEEE. The CDR3 coding sequence is TGTGCCAGCAGCTTGGTATCCGCTGAAGCTTTCTTT. Encoded protein: CASSLVSAEAFF.

This clone was seen only once. The J gene is TRBJ2-1, the V gene TRBV12-3 or TRBV12-4; D might be TRBD1 (5 bases). V was shortened by 6 bases and J by 6 bases, with 6 bases between the two germline ends. The CDR3 runs 11 residues. The chain's CDR3 is CASRGLNEQFF. The CDR3 DNA follows: TGTGCCAGCAGGGGGCTCAATGAGCAGTTCTTC.

The chain carries TRBV5-1 and TRBJ1-6; 8 nucleotides line up with TRBD1. This CDR3 has 16 amino acids. CDR1 SGHRS and CDR2 YFSETQ come from the germline V gene. V trimming: 4 bases; J trimming: 5 bases; junction bases outside the gene matches: 8. The CDR3 DNA sequence: TGCGCCAGCAGCCGGAACCCGGGACAGGATAATTCACCCCTCCACTTT. Translated: CASSRNPGQDNSPLHF.

This clone has only a few counts. This chain links TRBV5-5 with TRBJ2-3, with TRBD1 matching 9 bases. After removal of 4 bases from V and 3 bases from J, the junction contained 3 bases not matched to a gene. CDR1 is SGHKS and CDR2 is YYEKEE in the germline V gene (reference sequence). This CDR3 has 14 residues. This CDR3 reads CASSMDRGTDTQYF. The DNA for the CDR3 is TGTGCCAGCAGCATGGACAGGGGAACAGATACGCAGTATTTT.

The chain employs TRBV9 and TRBJ2-3, with 7 nucleotides matching TRBD2. There are 16 residues in the CDR3. The germline CDR1 and CDR2 sequences are SGDLS and YYNGEE. The V and J ends lost 1 base and 0 bases, in that order; junction bases with no gene match: 5. CDR3 region: CASSVKAGDSTDTQYF. The DNA for the CDR3 is TGTGCCAGCAGCGTAAAGGCGGGGGATAGCACAGATACGCAGTATTTT.

This chain links TRBV5-4 with TRBJ1-2, with D tentatively TRBD1 (6 bases). Germline values: CDR1 SGHNT, CDR2 YYREEE (reference sequence). Trimming took off 2 bases at V and 3 bases at J, with 20 bases between the two ends. This CDR3 region has 17 residues. CDR3 nucleotide sequence: TGTGCCAGCAGCTTAGATCCCTCCGGGACACCCTACTATGGCTACACCTTC. Protein sequence: CASSLDPSGTPYYGYTF.

V is TRBV7-3 and J is TRBJ1-4; TRBD1 aligns across 8 bases. Losses at the gene ends were 5 bases for V and 3 bases for J; bases not matched to a gene: 5. Germline assignment: CDR1 SGHTA and CDR2 FQGTGA. This CDR3 has 15 residues. The CDR3 loop reads CASSLTGGPNEKLFF. CDR3 bases: TGTGCCAGCAGCCTCACAGGGGGGCCTAATGAAAAACTGTTTTTT.

This clone was seen a few times. CDR3 loop: CASSGGQGRNQPQHF. CDR3 DNA: TGTGCCAGCAGTGGAGGACAGGGACGCAATCAGCCCCAGCATTTT. The V gene is TRBV2, the J gene TRBJ1-5; 8 nucleotides agree with TRBD1. Germline V gives CDR1 SNHLY, CDR2 FYNNEI. Losses at the gene ends were 4 bases for V and 2 bases for J; bases not matched to a gene: 4. This CDR3 region has 15 residues.

The CDR3 bases are TGTGCCAGCGGGGGGGCCAATCAGCCCCAGCATTTT. Protein product: CASGGANQPQHF. The rearrangement uses TRBV27 and TRBJ1-5; weak D call: TRBD1 (6 bases). Trimming left V 8 bases short and J 3 bases short, with 8 bases between. Germline V gene data show CDR1 as MNHEY and CDR2 as SMNVEV (reference sequence). The CDR3 has 12 residues.

V gene TRBV11-2 combines with J gene TRBJ1-1; D remains ambiguous. Looked up from germline, CDR1 is SGHAT and CDR2 is FQNNGV. The CDR3 length is 16 residues. V was clipped by 0 bases and J by 5 bases, with 16 bases between them. CDR3 sequence reads: CASSLEFGNRGTEAFF. CDR3 sequence (DNA): TGTGCCAGCAGCTTAGAGTTCGGTAATCGGGGAACTGAAGCTTTCTTT. Using reference TRBV11-2 and TRBJ1-1 for the parts outside the CDR3, the full variable domain is EAGVAQSPRYKIIEKRQSVAFWCNPISGHATLYWYQQILGQGPKLLIQFQNNGVVDDSQLPKDRFSAERLKGVDSTLKIQPAKLEDSAVYLCASSLEFGNRGTEAFFGQGTRLTVV.

The V and J genes are TRBV5-5 and TRBJ2-3; perhaps TRBD2 as D (6 bases). This CDR3 has 17 residues. The V end was cut by 0 bases, the J end by 0 bases, with 14 bases between. Germline V lookup: CDR1 SGHKS, CDR2 YYEKEE (reference sequence). CDR3 bases: TGTGCCAGCAGCTTGGCCGGCTCGGGGGAGAGCACAGATACGCAGTATTTT. This gives the protein CASSLAGSGESTDTQYF. Filled out from reference TRBV5-5 and TRBJ2-3, the complete variable domain reads DAGVTQSPTHLIKTRGQQVTLRCSPISGHKSVSWYQQVLGQGPQFIFQYYEKEERGRGNFPDRFSARQFPNYSSELNVNALLLGDSALYLCASSLAGSGESTDTQYFGPGTRLTVL.

The chain carries TRBV5-1 and TRBJ2-1, with 10 bases matching TRBD2. Germline V gene lookup returns CDR1 SGHRS and CDR2 YFSETQ. The CDR3 extends over 15 amino acids. V lost 3 bases and J lost 8; bases outside the gene matches: 8. CDR3 DNA sequence: TGCGCCAGCAGCTCTGGGACTAGCGTTTGGGATGAGCAGTTCTTC. Encoded protein: CASSSGTSVWDEQFF. Full variable domain (rest looked up from reference TRBV5-1 and TRBJ2-1): KAGVTQTPRYLIKTRGQQVTLSCSPISGHRSVSWYQQTPGQGLQFLFEYFSETQRNKGNFPGRFSGRQFSNSRSEMNVSTLELGDSALYLCASSSGTSVWDEQFFGPGTRLTVL.

The chain combines TRBV6-1 with TRBJ1-4; the D is unclear. Deletions cut 3 bases from V and 6 bases from J, with 11 bases between. Germline values: CDR1 MNHNS, CDR2 SASEGT. The CDR3 length is 14 residues. The CDR3 region has the DNA TGTGCCAGCAGTGAGAGCGGTAATGATGAAAAACTGTTTTTT. Protein sequence: CASSESGNDEKLFF.

V usage is TRBV30 and J usage is TRBJ2-6; 7 bases match TRBD1. This CDR3 is 17 amino acids long. Germline assignment: CDR1 GTSNPN and CDR2 SVGIG (reference sequence). V gave up 2 bases and J gave up 3 bases; unmatched junction bases: 10. CDR3 residues: CAWSSDRVFGGANVLTF. The CDR3 DNA sequence: TGTGCCTGGAGTTCCGACAGGGTCTTCGGTGGGGCCAACGTCCTGACTTTC.

The chain combines TRBV9 with TRBJ2-2, with D possibly matching TRBD2 (6 bases). This CDR3 is 14 amino acids long. Per germline, CDR1 SGDLS and CDR2 YYNGEE. Trimming cost V 0 bases and J 6 bases, with 9 bases left between them. As DNA, the CDR3 is TGTGCCAGCAGCGTAGTCGGGGGATCCGGGGAGCTGTTTTTT. This encodes CASSVVGGSGELFF.

This chain joins TRBV15 and TRBJ1-1, with D possibly being TRBD1 (5 bases). V lost 4 bases to trimming and J lost 9 bases, with 21 bases between them. The CDR3 runs 15 residues. CDR1 and CDR2 from the germline V gene are LNHNV and YYDKDF (reference sequence). In nucleotides, the CDR3 is TGTGCCACCAGCATATCAGTCTCGGGGGGAGGTCAAGCTTTCTTT. This encodes CATSISVSGGGQAFF.

The chain is built from TRBV7-2 and TRBJ1-4, with TRBD1 identical over 11 bases. Germline-derived CDR1 and CDR2 are SGHTA and FQGNSA. The ends lost 5 bases at V and 8 bases at J; junction bases unmatched: 7. The CDR3 is made up of 15 amino acids. The CDR3 DNA reads TGTGCCAGCAGCGCGACCGGGACAGGGGGGGAAAAACTGTTTTTT. It translates to CASSATGTGGEKLFF.

The chain employs TRBV5-4 and TRBJ1-1; 9 bases map to TRBD1. The trim removed 4 bases at V and 2 bases at J, leaving 9 bases unmatched. The CDR3 loop spans 16 amino acids. From germline, CDR1 is SGHNT and CDR2 YYREEE (reference sequence). CDR3 bases: TGTGCCAGCAGCCCGAGAAGACAGGGGGGAAACACTGAAGCTTTCTTT. It yields the protein CASSPRRQGGNTEAFF.

A single count supports this clone. The chain carries TRBV10-2 and TRBJ2-5; unclear D gene. Trimming stripped 3 bases from V and 1 base from J, with 3 bases between. The CDR3 length is 12 residues. Germline V gene sequence: CDR1 WSHSY, CDR2 SAAADI. DNA for the CDR3: TGCGCCAGCAGTGACAGCCAAGAGACCCAGTACTTC. This gives the protein CASSDSQETQYF.

The chain uses TRBV6-5 and TRBJ1-6; no definite D call. Germline CDR1 and CDR2: MNHEY and SVGAGI. Trimming took 8 bases from V and 0 from J, leaving 5 bases between them. This CDR3 is built from 13 residues. CDR3 DNA: TGTGCCAGCTCCAGCTCCTATAATTCACCCCTCCACTTT. As protein: CASSSSYNSPLHF.

This clone was counted once. The chain employs TRBV5-1 and TRBJ2-2; maybe TRBD1 (5 bases). Per germline, CDR1 SGHRS and CDR2 YFSETQ. This CDR3 is built from 15 residues. V was shortened by 10 bases and J by 6 bases, with 22 bases between the two germline ends. CDR3 loop: CASGSGRATSGELFF. The CDR3 DNA reads TGCGCCTCTGGGTCAGGCAGGGCCACGTCCGGGGAGCTGTTTTTT.

The V gene is TRBV15, the J gene TRBJ1-2, with 8 bases identical to TRBD1. Germline V gives CDR1 LNHNV, CDR2 YYDKDF (reference sequence). The J segment lost 3 bases and the V segment lost 3 bases, leaving 6 bases of the junction unmatched. This CDR3 is 15 amino acids long. The CDR3 is CATSSPGGEDYGYTF. The CDR3 bases are TGTGCCACCAGCAGCCCAGGGGGCGAAGACTATGGCTACACCTTC.

This clone has just a few counts. The genes are TRBV27 and TRBJ2-1; tentatively, D is TRBD2 (5 bases). The germline V gene has CDR1 MNHEY and CDR2 SMNVEV (reference sequence). The CDR3 sequence is 14 residues long. Trimming took off 2 bases at V and 7 bases at J, with 12 bases between the two ends. The CDR3, as DNA: TGTGCCAGCAGTTTAGTTCTCTCGGGGAATGAGCAGTTCTTC. Its translation is CASSLVLSGNEQFF.

The rearrangement uses TRBV15 and TRBJ2-3, with TRBD1 matching over 12 bases. Germline V gene lookup returns CDR1 LNHNV and CDR2 YYDKDF (reference sequence). Trimming removed 1 base from V and 5 bases from J; junction bases left unmatched: 4. The CDR3 is 16 residues long. CDR3 region: CATSRGDRGRKDTQYF. CDR3 in DNA: TGTGCCACCAGCAGAGGGGACAGGGGGCGCAAAGATACGCAGTATTTT. The variable domain in full, completed from reference TRBV15 and TRBJ2-3, reads DAMVIQNPRYQVTQFGKPVTLSCSQTLNHNVMYWYQQKSSQAPKLLFHYYDKDFNNEADTPDNFQSRRPNTSFCFLDIRSPGLGDTAMYLCATSRGDRGRKDTQYFGPGTRLTVL.